The T cell receptor (beta chain) under discussion was sequenced for a study of T-cell reconstitution after alpha-beta-depleted transplantation in children. As for this clonotype: Its cognate antigen is unknown.

A TCRbeta library incorporating unique molecular identifiers was prepared. TCRdb used MiXCR to reprocess the PCR reads, holding one entry per CDR3 protein. Counted here are 540,000 or so distinct CDR3 sequences, 20% to 25% occurring once; the ten biggest clones make up approximately 14%. CDR3 length: 12 residues. V lost 3 bases and J lost 7, with 9 bases in between. Broader study findings: After transplant, at about two months, alpha-beta T cells were reportedly derived from several hundred expanded graft clones. Hyperexpanded clones declined; after one year, newly produced T cells mostly supplied diversity.

The gene calls are TRBV12-3 or TRBV12-4 and TRBJ1-2; TRBD1 is a possible D gene (6 bases). This TCR derives from a boy under two years old who had a stem cell transplant for acute myeloid leukemia, so the T cells may come from the graft donor. The sample here was PBMCs, mostly from graft donor cells, taken 360 days after TCRalphabeta/CD19-depleted stem cell transplant. CDR3 in amino acids: CASSFNRAGYTF. The DNA for the CDR3 is TGTGCCAGCAGTTTTAACAGGGCTGGCTACACCTTC.